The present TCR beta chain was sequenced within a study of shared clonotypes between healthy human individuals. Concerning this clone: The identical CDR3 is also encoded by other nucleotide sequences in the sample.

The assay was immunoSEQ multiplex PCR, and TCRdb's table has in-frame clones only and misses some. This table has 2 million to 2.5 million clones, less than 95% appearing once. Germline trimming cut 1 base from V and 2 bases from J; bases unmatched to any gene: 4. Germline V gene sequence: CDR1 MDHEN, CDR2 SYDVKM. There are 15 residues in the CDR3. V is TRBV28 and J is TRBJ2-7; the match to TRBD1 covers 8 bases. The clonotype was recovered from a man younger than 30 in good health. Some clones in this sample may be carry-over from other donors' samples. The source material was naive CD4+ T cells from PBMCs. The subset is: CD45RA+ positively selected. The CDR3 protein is CASSLLGQGAYEQYF. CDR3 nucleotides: TGTGCCAGCAGTTTATTAGGACAGGGAGCCTACGAGCAGTACTTC.